What follows are 6 T cell receptor beta chains derived from one specimen sequenced in a study of T cell repertoires in cytomegalovirus infection. One entry per CDR3 protein, called by TCRdb with MiXCR from the reads. The table shows about 830,000 distinct CDR3 sequences, with less than 35% occurring only once. Their cognate antigens are unknown. The starting material was cultured CD8+ T cells from PBMCs, obtained from culture after CMV antigen stimulation. The receptors shown here come from a human donor in good health (CMV status not recorded). Some clones in this sample may be carry-over from other donors' samples.

J is TRBJ2-7 and V is TRBV27; D ambiguous. The length of the CDR3 is 14 residues. Trimming took off 0 bases at V and 3 bases at J, with 9 bases between the two ends. Per germline, CDR1 MNHEY and CDR2 SMNVEV (reference sequence). CDR3 sequence reads: CASSLSIQFYEQYF. DNA for the CDR3: TGTGCCAGCAGTTTATCTATCCAATTCTACGAGCAGTACTTC.

The sample holds a few counts of this clonotype. The chain is built from TRBV6-1 and TRBJ1-6; unclear D gene. From germline, CDR1 is MNHNS and CDR2 SASEGT. The CDR3 runs 12 residues. V lost 3 bases, J lost 6 bases, and 3 bases lay in between. CDR3 sequence: CASSDGNSPLHF. In nucleotides, the CDR3 is TGTGCCAGCAGTGACGGTAATTCACCCCTCCACTTT.

V gene TRBV5-8 combines with J gene TRBJ2-5; TRBD1 matches 7 bases. Trimming cost V 2 bases and J 0 bases; bases outside gene matches: 4. The CDR3 has 15 residues. Germline-derived CDR1 and CDR2 are SGHTS and YDEGEE. CDR3 in amino acids: CASSFGQANQETQYF. The CDR3 DNA sequence: TGTGCCAGCAGCTTCGGACAGGCCAACCAAGAGACCCAGTACTTC.

This clonotype was seen a handful of times. The J gene is TRBJ2-5, the V gene TRBV4-1, with D unclear. This CDR3 spans 14 amino acids. Trimming took off 4 bases at V and 1 base at J, with 10 bases between the two ends. Germline V gene sequence: CDR1 MGHRA, CDR2 YSYEKL. The CDR3 region is CASSPFGPQETQYF. The CDR3 nucleotides are TGCGCCAGCAGCCCCTTCGGGCCCCAAGAGACCCAGTACTTC.

As DNA, the CDR3 is TGTGCCAGCAGTTTAGATATAGGCTCTGGGGCCAACGTCCTGACTTTC. As protein: CASSLDIGSGANVLTF. The rearrangement joins TRBV12-3 or TRBV12-4 to TRBJ2-6; unclear D gene. CDR3 length: 16 residues. The ends were cut back, 1 base at V and 0 bases at J, with 7 bases in the middle.

The chain recombines TRBV5-6 with TRBJ2-7, with 8 bases lining up with TRBD1. With V trimmed by 5 bases and J by 5 bases, 9 bases remained unmatched. This CDR3 spans 14 amino acids. Germline loops: CDR1 SGHDT, CDR2 YYEEEE. For the CDR3, the DNA is TGTGCCAGCAGTCACGACAGGGGAGTCCACGAGCAGTACTTC. Translating it yields CASSHDRGVHEQYF.